This TCR beta chain was documented in a study of blood T cell repertoires in COVID-19 (TCRdb year 2020). Regarding the complete study: Samples from collaborators originated in the United States, Italy and Spain and spanned both the acute and convalescent phases of COVID-19. The prospective study material was composed of cDNA or gDNA derived from T cells, B-cell-depleted T cells, or PBMCs. Deeply sampled blood TCRbeta repertoires from subjects exposed to, actively infected with, or recovered from COVID-19 were included in the dataset. The repertoires were made available in a free public database intended to serve as a resource for research on the immune response to SARS-CoV-2. Samples came from the ongoing ImmuneRACE study (first 160 participants) plus 1,254 subjects from 6 global collaborators. Sample metadata almost always included a de-identified subject ID, COVID-19 status, age in years and sex. Where HLA class I and class II types were available, the types were taken from metadata supplied by the sample provider, not from assay-based typing. Study-wide findings and limitations: The amount of clinical and demographic metadata varied by source and participant and was provided uncurated.

At the junction V is shortened by 5 bases and J by 4 bases, with 11 bases in between. CDR1 and CDR2 are drawn from the germline V gene: KGHSH, LQKENI. From cysteine to phenylalanine, the CDR3 is 13 amino acids long. Here the CDR3 DNA is all that survives: 39 bases in frame from base 1. Collaborating institutions collected whole blood in K2EDTA tubes following their own protocols. For TCRbeta analysis, collaborators shipped samples as frozen whole blood, isolated PBMCs, or DNA extracted from either of those sample types. This clone was detected once. The antigen it binds to is not known. Base qualities are not at hand, and no much larger clone is one base apart. Other DNA sequences in this specimen translate into the identical CDR3. TCRbeta CDR3 regions were amplified from genomic DNA using the immunoSEQ Assay, a bias-controlled multiplex PCR. In the original analysis: Nucleated cell counts per sample were estimated from amplification of reference gene primers within the assay. To quantify the absolute abundance of each unique TCRbeta CDR3 rearrangement, sequence reads were collapsed and filtered. For each sample, productive Simpson clonality was calculated as the square root of Simpson's diversity index over productive rearrangements. Imported from immuneACCESS, the table was reduced by TCRdb to in-frame sequences with V and J called. These copies leave out some clones; in studies compared against another copy, an unresolved V gene accounts for under half, and the cause of the remainder is not known. V, J and clone size reflect that table, while D and trimming were determined from the DNA. Present in this sample are about 150,000 clones, approximately 86% of which were seen just once. Under 2.5% of the sample is held by the ten biggest clonotypes.

Recombination linked TRBV18 to TRBJ1-2, with a tentative D gene TRBD1 over 5 matching bases. Material for sequencing was peripheral blood. The origin of this receptor is an older woman with acute or convalescent COVID-19. The nucleotide sequence reads TGTGCCAGCTCAGAGCAGGGTTCCTATGGCTACACCTTC. Its protein is CASSEQGSYGYTF.